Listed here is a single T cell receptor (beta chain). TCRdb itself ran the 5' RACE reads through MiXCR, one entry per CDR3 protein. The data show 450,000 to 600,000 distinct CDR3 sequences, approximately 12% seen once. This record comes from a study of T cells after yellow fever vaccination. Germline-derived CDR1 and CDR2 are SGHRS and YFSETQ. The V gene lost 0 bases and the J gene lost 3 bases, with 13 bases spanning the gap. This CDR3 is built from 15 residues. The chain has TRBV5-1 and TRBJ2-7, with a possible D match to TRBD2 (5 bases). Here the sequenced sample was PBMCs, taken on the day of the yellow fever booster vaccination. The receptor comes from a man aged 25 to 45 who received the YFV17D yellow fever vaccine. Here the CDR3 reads CASSLGSEARYEQYF. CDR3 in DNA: TGCGCCAGCAGCTTGGGATCGGAGGCCCGCTACGAGCAGTACTTC. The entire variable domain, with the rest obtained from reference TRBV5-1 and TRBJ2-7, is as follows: KAGVTQTPRYLIKTRGQQVTLSCSPISGHRSVSWYQQTPGQGLQFLFEYFSETQRNKGNFPGRFSGRQFSNSRSEMNVSTLELGDSALYLCASSLGSEARYEQYFGPGTRLTVT.